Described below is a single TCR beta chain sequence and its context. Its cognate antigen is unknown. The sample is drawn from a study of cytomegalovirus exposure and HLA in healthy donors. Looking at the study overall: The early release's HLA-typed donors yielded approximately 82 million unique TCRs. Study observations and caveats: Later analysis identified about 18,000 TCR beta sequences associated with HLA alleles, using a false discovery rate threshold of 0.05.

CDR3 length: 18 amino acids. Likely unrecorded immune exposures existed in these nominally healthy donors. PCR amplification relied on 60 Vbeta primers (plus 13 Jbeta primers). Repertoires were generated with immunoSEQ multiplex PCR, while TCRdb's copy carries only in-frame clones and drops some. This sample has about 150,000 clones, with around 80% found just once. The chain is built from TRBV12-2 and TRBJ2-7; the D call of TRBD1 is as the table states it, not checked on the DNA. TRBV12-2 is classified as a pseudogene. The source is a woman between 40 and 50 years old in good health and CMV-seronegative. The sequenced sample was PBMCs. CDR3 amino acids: CASRLASDRGHDMCEQYF. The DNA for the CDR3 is TGTGCAAGTCGCTTAGCGTCAGACAGGGGGCACGACATGTGCGAGCAGTACTTC.